A single sample is the source of the 21 T cell receptor beta chains below, sequenced in a study of cytomegalovirus exposure and HLA in healthy donors. The PCR was carried out with 60 Vbeta primers and 13 Jbeta primers. This table comes from immunoSEQ multiplex PCR, and its TCRdb copy is limited to in-frame clones, with some not included. This table has 100,000 to 150,000 clones, about 80% appearing once. The sample comprised PBMCs. All receptors come from a woman aged 40 to 50 in good health and CMV-seropositive.

This rearrangement joins TRBV4-1 to TRBJ2-3; D perhaps matches TRBD2 (5 bases). The CDR3 totals 16 residues. CDR1 MGHRA and CDR2 YSYEKL come from the germline V gene. Trimming cost V 1 base and J 0 bases, with 11 bases left between them. The CDR3 nucleotides are TGCGCCAGCAGCCAAGTAGGAGCGGAGAGCACAGATACGCAGTATTTT. Its protein product is CASSQVGAESTDTQYF.

This chain uses TRBV2 with TRBJ2-7, with 7 nucleotides matching TRBD1. Trimming took 5 bases from V and 7 from J; bases not matched to a gene: 8. CDR1 is SNHLY, CDR2 FYNNEI, per germline. There are 13 residues in the CDR3. The CDR3 is CASSPPDRLEQYF. The CDR3 DNA sequence: TGTGCCAGCAGTCCACCGGACAGGTTAGAGCAGTACTTC.

J is TRBJ2-7 and V is TRBV5-1, with TRBD2 identical over 12 bases. Germline CDR1 reads SGHRS; CDR2 reads YFSETQ. J was trimmed by 6 bases and V by 4 bases; bases with no gene match: 5. CDR3 length: 14 residues. CDR3 nucleotides: TGCGCCAGCAGCGGCGGACTAGCGGGATTCGAGCAGTACTTC. It is translated as CASSGGLAGFEQYF.

The V call is TRBV28, the J call TRBJ2-3, with unresolved D. V dropped 2 bases and J dropped 4 bases, with 4 bases sitting between them. Germline V gene sequence: CDR1 MDHEN, CDR2 SYDVKM. This CDR3 spans 12 amino acids. CDR3 residues: CASSLIADTQYF. The CDR3, as DNA: TGTGCCAGCAGTTTAATCGCAGATACGCAGTATTTT.

This clone was detected only once. The rearrangement links TRBV7-6 to TRBJ2-1; 10 bases are shared with TRBD2. Germline CDR1 is SGHVS and CDR2 is FNYEAQ. This CDR3 has 17 amino acids. V lost 3 bases to trimming and J lost 0 bases; unmatched junction nucleotides: 5. CDR3 region: CASSLELAGSSYNEQFF. The CDR3, as DNA: TGTGCCAGCAGCTTGGAACTAGCGGGGAGCTCCTACAATGAGCAGTTCTTC.

V is TRBV4-1 and J is TRBJ2-7; the D gene is possibly TRBD2 (6 bases). The V and J ends lost 0 bases and 0 bases respectively, with 12 bases between them. CDR1 is MGHRA and CDR2 is YSYEKL in the germline V gene. The CDR3 runs to 16 residues. CDR3 coding DNA: TGCGCCAGCAGCCAAGATGTGGGAGGATTCTCCTACGAGCAGTACTTC. It specifies CASSQDVGGFSYEQYF.

The rearrangement links TRBV19 to TRBJ2-3; D unresolved. The CDR3 runs 14 residues. V lost 1 base and J lost 6, with 11 bases in between. Germline values: CDR1 LNHDA, CDR2 SQIVND (reference sequence). CDR3 sequence: CASSIVRLEDTQYF. The DNA for the CDR3 is TGTGCCAGTAGTATAGTCCGACTTGAGGATACGCAGTATTTT.

The chain carries TRBV6-1 and TRBJ1-2; D possibly corresponds to TRBD1 (6 bases). The CDR3 consists of 15 residues. Germline V gives CDR1 MNHNS, CDR2 SASEGT. V lost 6 bases to trimming and J lost 0 bases, with 14 bases between them. CDR3 DNA sequence: TGTGCCAGCAGGAGCAAGACAGGATCTAACTATGGCTACACCTTC. The encoded protein is CASRSKTGSNYGYTF.

The V gene is TRBV11-2, the J gene TRBJ2-5, with 7 nucleotides matching TRBD2. Germline V gene data show CDR1 as SGHAT and CDR2 as FQNNGV. Trimming at V came to 1 base and at J to 5 bases, leaving 4 bases not matched to a gene. This CDR3 comprises 14 residues. The DNA for the CDR3 is TGTGCCAGCAGCTTAGGGCTAGCGGAGGAGACCCAGTACTTC. It translates to CASSLGLAEETQYF.

This clone was found a few times. The V and J genes are TRBV6-1 and TRBJ1-5; no clear D. V was clipped by 4 bases and J by 10 bases, with 11 bases between them. Germline V lookup: CDR1 MNHNS, CDR2 SASEGT. This CDR3 contains 12 residues. The CDR3: CASSAAVRPQHF. DNA of the CDR3: TGTGCCAGCAGTGCAGCTGTCCGTCCCCAGCATTTT.

The rearrangement links TRBV6-5 to TRBJ1-1; D remains ambiguous. There are 15 residues in the CDR3. Germline CDR1 MNHEY, CDR2 SVGAGI. Trimming left V 6 bases short and J 1 base short, with 15 bases between. The CDR3, as DNA: TGTGCCAGCAGCCCCCCCCTGGGGAGGAACACTGAAGCTTTCTTT. This encodes CASSPPLGRNTEAFF.

The chain employs TRBV2 and TRBJ2-5; 11 nucleotides line up with TRBD2. Unmatched junction bases numbered 5, after V lost 6 bases and J lost 2 bases. CDR3 length equals 15 residues. Germline values: CDR1 SNHLY, CDR2 FYNNEI. The CDR3 DNA sequence: TGTGCCAGCAGCGGGACTAGCGGATTACAAGAGACCCAGTACTTC. This codes for CASSGTSGLQETQYF.

The chain combines TRBV6-5 with TRBJ2-7, with D tentatively TRBD1 (6 bases). The CDR3 length is 14 residues. The V end lost 7 bases, the J end lost 8 bases, and 21 bases lay between the germline ends. In germline, CDR1 is MNHEY, CDR2 SVGAGI. The CDR3 loop reads CASTFTGLSTKQYF. In DNA, the CDR3 is TGTGCCAGCACCTTTACAGGGTTGTCTACGAAGCAGTACTTC.

A word on this clone: The junction does not match germline at one end; this may be a read error. CDR3 sequence reads: CASSKDRAETQYF. In nucleotides, the CDR3 is TGTGCTAGCAGCAAGGACAGGGCCGAGACCCAGTACTTC. The chain links TRBV7-7 to TRBJ2-5; the match to TRBD1 covers 8 bases. Looked up from germline, CDR1 is SSHAT and CDR2 is FNYEAQ (reference sequence). The CDR3 extends over 13 amino acids.

This chain joins TRBV9 and TRBJ2-7; 8 nucleotides align to TRBD1. V was clipped by 3 bases and J by 6 bases; unmatched bases: 5. The CDR3 runs 13 residues. Looked up from germline, CDR1 is SGDLS and CDR2 is YYNGEE. The CDR3 is CASSGTGTGEQYF. The CDR3 DNA reads as TGTGCCAGCAGCGGGACAGGGACTGGCGAGCAGTACTTC.

The V call is TRBV11-2, the J call TRBJ2-7; D remains ambiguous. Germline V gene sequence: CDR1 SGHAT, CDR2 FQNNGV. The CDR3 runs to 14 residues. V was clipped by 1 base and J by 1 base, with 8 bases between them. In DNA form, the CDR3 reads TGTGCCAGCAGCTTAGGGGCCAGTTCCTACGAGCAGTACTTC. Amino acid sequence: CASSLGASSYEQYF.

The V call is TRBV5-6, the J call TRBJ2-7, with a weak D call TRBD1 (5 bases). Germline CDR1 SGHDT, CDR2 YYEEEE. Trimming pared 2 bases from V and 3 bases from J, leaving 15 bases between. CDR3 length: 15 amino acids. The CDR3 loop is CASSLGGQPNYEQYF. CDR3 DNA: TGTGCCAGCAGCTTAGGCGGACAACCAAACTACGAGCAGTACTTC.

The J gene is TRBJ1-2, the V gene TRBV28, with D unclear. V lost 2 bases and J 4 bases, leaving 8 bases between the germline ends. CDR3 length: 13 amino acids. Germline CDR1 reads MDHEN; CDR2 reads SYDVKM. In DNA form, the CDR3 reads TGTGCCAGCAGTTTAACCGGAGTCTATGGCTACACCTTC. Its translation is CASSLTGVYGYTF.

The CDR3 coding sequence is TGCAGCGTTGAGGGGGCGCCCACTGAAGCTTTCTTT. Protein product: CSVEGAPTEAFF. The gene calls are TRBV29-1 and TRBJ1-1; tentative D call: TRBD1 (6 bases). The germline V and J ends were trimmed by 3 bases and 4 bases, with 9 bases remaining between them. This CDR3 comprises 12 residues. Germline assignment: CDR1 SQVTM and CDR2 ANQGSEA.

For this clone: The sample holds other DNA sequences that translate to the same CDR3. This chain links TRBV27 with TRBJ2-7, with TRBD2 matching over 10 bases. V lost 5 bases, J lost 0 bases, and 13 bases stayed unmatched. Germline loops: CDR1 MNHEY, CDR2 SMNVEV (reference sequence). This CDR3 is 18 amino acids long. CDR3 region: CASSKPGLAGGRSYEQYF. The CDR3 coding sequence is TGTGCCAGCAGTAAGCCGGGATTAGCGGGAGGACGCTCCTACGAGCAGTACTTC.

This sequence joins TRBV4-3 and TRBJ1-5; 9 nucleotides agree with TRBD1. The CDR3 contains 15 residues. Germline V gene data show CDR1 as LGHNA and CDR2 as YSLEER. With V trimmed by 1 base and J by 5 bases, 3 bases remained unmatched. CDR3 amino acids: CASSQGQGDDQPQHF. The DNA of the CDR3 is TGCGCCAGCAGCCAAGGACAGGGGGATGATCAGCCCCAGCATTTT.